Listed below are T cell receptor beta chains from one sample, sequenced in a study of blood T cell repertoires in COVID-19. The protocol was immunoSEQ multiplex PCR, while the TCRdb copy is restricted to in-frame clones and leaves out a portion. In the table there are roughly 85,000 clones, around four fifths of which are singletons. Specimen: peripheral blood. Source of these receptors: a human donor in a cohort sampled during active COVID-19. CDR3s include the opening cysteine and the closing phenylalanine or tryptophan. A D gene is named only where the DNA matches it firmly. Expanded clones are given a class, and other clones once, few, many or no size at all.

j_call v_call clone_size d_call cdr3_nt cdr3_aa
TRBJ2-7 TRBV6-5 - TRBD1 TGTGCCAGCAGATCTGGACAGGGGCAAGGCGAGCAGTACTTC CASRSGQGQGEQYF
TRBJ2-5 TRBV12-3/TRBV12-4 - - TGTGCCAGCAGTGTACAAGAGACCCAGTACTTC CASSVQETQYF
TRBJ2-7 TRBV6-5 - TRBD2 TGTGCCAGCAGACTCGGGACTATGCCTACCGAGCAGTACTTC CASRLGTMPTEQYF
TRBJ1-1 TRBV4-3 - - TGCGCCAGCAGCCAAGATCGAAGAGGGTGGGGCACTGAAGCTTTCTTT CASSQDRRGWGTEAFF
TRBJ2-1 TRBV20-1 few TRBD2 TGCAGTGCCAGTGGGCCTAGCGGGGGCTACAATGAGCAGTTCTTC CSASGPSGGYNEQFF
TRBJ1-2 TRBV5-1 once - TGCGCCAGCAGCATGATGGGACTCTCACTGTCTAAATTGGAGGGCTACACCTTC CASSMMGLSLSKLEGYTF
TRBJ1-3 TRBV7-9 - - TGTGCCAGCAGCACCACAGGGCTCTCTGGAAACACCATATATTTT CASSTTGLSGNTIYF
TRBJ1-4 TRBV6-5 - - TGTGCCAGCAGTCTCCGACAGGCCGACGTAAAACTGTTTTTT CASSLRQADVKLFF
TRBJ2-7 TRBV5-1 - - TGCGCCAGCAGCTTGGGACAAAGCTCCTACGAGCAGTACTTC CASSLGQSSYEQYF
TRBJ1-6 TRBV2 - - TGTGCCAGCACCCCGGGCTCCGGGGGAAATTCACCCCTCCACTTT CASTPGSGGNSPLHF
TRBJ2-7 TRBV6-2/TRBV6-3 - TRBD2 TGTGCCAGCAGCCGACCCCTCCTAGCGGGGGGGCCGGGAGAGCAGTACTTC CASSRPLLAGGPGEQYF
TRBJ2-7 TRBV19 many - TGTGCCAGTAGTCTCCCGGTCATGTCCGACGAGCAGTACTTC CASSLPVMSDEQYF
TRBJ2-5 TRBV11-2 - TRBD2 TGTGCCAGCAGCTTAGCCCTAGCGGGGGGCGAGACCCAGTACTTC CASSLALAGGETQYF
TRBJ2-6 TRBV7-9 - - TGTGCCAGCAGCTTGGTCGGGGGATTTGTCAACGTCCTGACTTTC CASSLVGGFVNVLTF
TRBJ2-5 TRBV7-9 - TRBD1 TGTGCCAGCAGCTTATCAACAGGGGTAAAGGAGACCCAGTACTTC CASSLSTGVKETQYF
TRBJ2-7 TRBV28 - - TGTGCCAGCAGTTTCAGGGTTTCTCTAGGGGAGCAGTACTTC CASSFRVSLGEQYF
TRBJ1-4 TRBV4-1 - - TGCGCCAGCAGCCTCGGACAGCCTAGCGGTGAAAAACTGTTTTTT CASSLGQPSGEKLFF
TRBJ2-5 TRBV15 few - TGTGCCACCAGCAGAGATGGGTCGGGAGAGGGTGGAGAGACCCAGTACTTC CATSRDGSGEGGETQYF
TRBJ1-2 TRBV2 once TRBD1 TGTGCCAGCACTGGACAGGGACGGACCTATGGCTACACCTTC CASTGQGRTYGYTF
TRBJ2-7 TRBV20-1 - - TGCAGTGCTAGTGGCGGCACGACCTACGAGCAGTACTTC CSASGGTTYEQYF
TRBJ2-3 TRBV2 - - TGTGCCAGCAGTGAGGGGACTTCGGCAGATACGCAGTATTTT CASSEGTSADTQYF
TRBJ2-7 TRBV30 - TRBD2 TGTGCCTGGAGTAGCGGGGTAACCTACGAGCAGTACTTC CAWSSGVTYEQYF
TRBJ1-5 TRBV2 - TRBD1 TGTGCCAGCACGATAGGGACAGCAAATAGCAATCAGCCCCAGCATTTT CASTIGTANSNQPQHF
TRBJ2-4 TRBV9 - TRBD1 TGTGCCAGCAGCGTAGACCCCTGGGACAGCACCCAGTACTTC CASSVDPWDSTQYF
TRBJ1-1 TRBV11-3 - - TGTGCCAGCAGCTTAGGAGTATGGACTGAAGCTTTCTTT CASSLGVWTEAFF
TRBJ1-1 TRBV2 - - TGTGCCAGCCGTCAGGAGGGAGGCACTGAAGCTTTCTTT CASRQEGGTEAFF
TRBJ1-2 TRBV7-2 - TRBD1 TGTGCCAGCAGCTTAGCCCTTAACAGGGGGCGAGGCTATGGCTACACCTTC CASSLALNRGRGYGYTF
TRBJ1-6 TRBV3-1/TRBV3-2 - - TGTGCCAGCAGCCAAGAATTGGGGGCCAGTTCACCCCTCCACTTT CASSQELGASSPLHF
TRBJ1-2 TRBV2 - TRBD1 TGTGCCAGCTCCTCGGGACAGCCTTATGGCTACACCTTC CASSSGQPYGYTF